This T cell receptor beta chain originates from a study of shared T cell receptors in the human thymus. Repertoires were generated with immunoSEQ multiplex PCR, while TCRdb's copy carries only in-frame clones and drops some. The sample carries hundreds of thousands of clones, approximately 87% recorded once. This same sample was also taken into another study, of human thymus T cells.

The TCR sequence derives from a boy in the first two years of life with a congenital heart defect. Sequencing input: thymocytes.

CDR3 DNA: TGCGCCAGCACTGGGGGACAAACGAACACCGGGGAGCTGTTTTTT. This sequence encodes CASTGGQTNTGELFF. The V call is TRBV10-1, the J call TRBJ2-2, with a possible D match to TRBD1 (6 bases). The CDR3 extends over 15 amino acids. V gave up 7 bases and J gave up 0 bases, with 12 bases separating them. CDR1 and CDR2 (germline): WNHNN, SYGVQD (reference sequence).